Shown below are 13 T cell receptor beta chains from a single sample sequenced in a study of blood T cell repertoires in COVID-19. The assay was immunoSEQ multiplex PCR, and TCRdb's table has in-frame clones only and misses some. The data show approximately 280,000 clones, with approximately 88% seen just once and over 8% held by the top ten. Sample: peripheral blood. Receptors were obtained from a man younger than 30 with active or convalescent COVID-19.

The rearrangement uses TRBV27 and TRBJ2-2; TRBD1 might be the D (5 bases). Looked up from germline, CDR1 is MNHEY and CDR2 is SMNVEV (reference sequence). V lost 2 bases to trimming and J lost 4 bases, with 11 bases between them. This CDR3 comprises 15 residues. The CDR3 spells CASSLTRDITGELFF. The CDR3 DNA sequence: TGTGCCAGCAGTTTAACCAGGGATATCACCGGGGAGCTGTTTTTT.

This clone was found once. In DNA form, the CDR3 reads TGTGCCATCCAACAGGGGGCAAGGGAGACCCAGTACTTC. Translated, it gives CAIQQGARETQYF. The chain has TRBV10-3 and TRBJ2-5, with 9 bases identical to TRBD1. The CDR3 extends over 13 amino acids. The V gene's germline CDR1 is ENHRY and CDR2 SYGVKD. The J segment lost 5 bases and the V segment lost 8 bases, leaving 6 bases of the junction unmatched.

This clone was found once. This sequence joins TRBV9 and TRBJ2-7, with D possibly matching TRBD2 (7 bases). CDR1 is SGDLS, CDR2 YYNGEE, per germline. V was shortened by 1 base and J by 5 bases, with 25 bases between the two germline ends. There are 18 residues in the CDR3. The CDR3 reads CASSVSPFWGGLSHEQYF. Written as DNA, the CDR3 is TGTGCCAGCAGCGTATCCCCCTTTTGGGGGGGCCTGTCTCACGAGCAGTACTTC.

This clone was detected once. The chain uses TRBV3-1 (or the pseudogene TRBV3-2) and TRBJ1-2; D gene uncertain. The CDR3 is made up of 14 amino acids. V was shortened by 2 bases and J by 4 bases, with 11 bases between the two germline ends. Germline V lookup: CDR1 LGHDT, CDR2 YNNKEL (reference sequence). The CDR3 region has the DNA TGTGCCAGCAGCCAATCCGGCCGGGGCTATGGCTACACCTTC. Protein sequence: CASSQSGRGYGYTF.

The chain joins TRBV5-4 to TRBJ1-1; 9 bases line up with TRBD1. This CDR3 is built from 17 residues. Germline-derived CDR1 and CDR2 are SGHNT and YYREEE (reference sequence). With 0 bases clipped from V and 1 base from J, the junction kept 7 bases outside the gene matches. CDR3 bases: TGTGCCAGCAGCTTGGAACAGGGGGCGAATGGGAACACTGAAGCTTTCTTT. Translating gives CASSLEQGANGNTEAFF.

V usage is TRBV4-1 and J usage is TRBJ2-7; D might be TRBD2 (6 bases). The CDR3 spans 16 residues. Germline V gene sequence: CDR1 MGHRA, CDR2 YSYEKL. With 4 bases removed from V and 3 bases from J, the gap between germline ends came to 19 bases. The CDR3 region has the DNA TGCGCCAGCAGCCCGAGCGGGCGGGGCGGCTACTACGAGCAGTACTTC. Translation: CASSPSGRGGYYEQYF.

This sequence joins TRBV27 and TRBJ1-5; D is ambiguous. From germline, CDR1 is MNHEY and CDR2 SMNVEV (reference sequence). Trimming took 6 bases from V and 1 from J, leaving 10 bases between them. CDR3 length equals 14 residues. CDR3 residues: CASRLGGSNQPQHF. The DNA for the CDR3 is TGTGCCAGCAGACTAGGCGGGAGCAATCAGCCCCAGCATTTT.

This chain uses TRBV5-1 with TRBJ1-2, with D uncertain. Germline V lookup: CDR1 SGHRS, CDR2 YFSETQ. The V end was cut by 4 bases, the J end by 3 bases, with 16 bases between. This CDR3 is 15 amino acids long. Here the CDR3 reads CASSPGDRYDYGYTF. For the CDR3, the DNA is TGCGCCAGCAGCCCCGGAGACCGTTATGACTATGGCTACACCTTC.

The V gene is TRBV18, the J gene TRBJ2-7; 11 nucleotides agree with TRBD2. CDR1 and CDR2 from the germline V gene are KGHSH and LQKENI. Trimming cost V 6 bases and J 2 bases; bases outside gene matches: 6. This CDR3 comprises 15 residues. CDR3 protein: CASSPSGGTTYEQYF. The CDR3 DNA reads as TGTGCCAGCTCTCCTAGCGGGGGGACAACCTACGAGCAGTACTTC.

V gene TRBV24-1 combines with J gene TRBJ2-3; a possible D gene is TRBD2 (6 bases). Trimming took off 3 bases at V and 5 bases at J, with 8 bases between the two ends. Germline V gene sequence: CDR1 KGHDR, CDR2 SFDVKD. This CDR3 comprises 13 residues. CDR3 sequence: CATSDVGLDTQYF. CDR3 DNA: TGTGCCACCAGTGATGTGGGACTAGATACGCAGTATTTT.

This clone is a singleton in its sample. The chain joins TRBV11-2 to TRBJ2-1; D is ambiguous. There are 13 residues in the CDR3. Trimming shortened V by 3 bases and J by 5 bases, and 8 bases separated the two germline ends. From germline, CDR1 is SGHAT and CDR2 FQNNGV. Written as DNA, the CDR3 is TGTGCCAGCAGCTTTATTCTCGACAATGAGCAGTTCTTC. It yields the protein CASSFILDNEQFF.

The chain is built from TRBV5-8 and TRBJ2-7, with TRBD1 matching 9 bases. V was pared by 5 bases and J by 2 bases, with 5 bases of the junction left unmatched. The CDR3 is 14 residues long. The germline V gene encodes CDR1 SGHTS and CDR2 YDEGEE. The CDR3 loop is CASRMGQGPYEQYF. CDR3 coding DNA: TGTGCCAGCAGGATGGGACAGGGACCCTACGAGCAGTACTTC.

This chain links TRBV5-4 with TRBJ2-7; possible D gene TRBD1, 6 bases. Germline CDR1 reads SGHNT; CDR2 reads YYREEE (reference sequence). There are 15 residues in the CDR3. Trimming removed 3 bases at V and 2 bases at J, with 15 bases between. Written as DNA, the CDR3 is TGTGCCAGCAGCTCGGTCGGGACATCAGCCTACGAGCAGTACTTC. Amino acids: CASSSVGTSAYEQYF.